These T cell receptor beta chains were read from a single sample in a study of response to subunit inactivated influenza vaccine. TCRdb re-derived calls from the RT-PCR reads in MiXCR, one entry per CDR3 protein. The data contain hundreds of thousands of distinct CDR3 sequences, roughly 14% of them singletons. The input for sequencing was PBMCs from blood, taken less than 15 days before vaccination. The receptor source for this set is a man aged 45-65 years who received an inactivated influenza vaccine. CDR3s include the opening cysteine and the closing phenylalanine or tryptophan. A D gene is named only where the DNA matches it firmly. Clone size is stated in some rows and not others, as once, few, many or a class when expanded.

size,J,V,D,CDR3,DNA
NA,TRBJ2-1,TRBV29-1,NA,CSVEEGAHEQFF,TGCAGCGTTGAAGAAGGGGCCCATGAGCAGTTCTTC
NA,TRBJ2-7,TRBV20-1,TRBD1,CSADWDRGYEQYF,TGCAGTGCTGACTGGGACAGGGGGTACGAGCAGTACTTC
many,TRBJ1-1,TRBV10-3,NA,CATRTPLAKGNTEAFF,TGTGCCACCCGAACCCCCTTAGCCAAGGGGAACACTGAAGCTTTCTTT
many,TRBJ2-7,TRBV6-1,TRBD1,CASSSLRQGNAYEQYF,TGTGCCAGCAGTAGCCTACGACAGGGGAACGCCTACGAGCAGTACTTC
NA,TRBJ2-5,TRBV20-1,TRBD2,CSAISGGQETQYF,TGCAGTGCTATTAGCGGGGGGCAAGAGACCCAGTACTTC
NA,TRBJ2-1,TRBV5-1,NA,CVPKGFKVF,TGCGTACCCAAGGGGTTTAAGGTCTTC
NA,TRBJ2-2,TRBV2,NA,CASTRRGLDTGELFF,TGTGCCAGCACGCGGAGGGGGCTCGACACCGGGGAGCTGTTTTTT
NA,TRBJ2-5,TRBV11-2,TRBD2,CASAAGGPGETQYF,TGTGCCAGTGCAGCGGGAGGGCCGGGAGAGACCCAGTACTTC
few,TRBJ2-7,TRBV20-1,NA,CSAHPDDFSSFYEQYF,TGCAGTGCTCATCCCGATGACTTCTCTTCATTCTACGAGCAGTACTTC
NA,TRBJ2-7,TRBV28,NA,CASSSRPGRSYEQYF,TGTGCCAGCAGTTCCAGACCCGGACGGAGCTACGAGCAGTACTTC
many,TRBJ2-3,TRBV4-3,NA,CASSQEEPTDTQYF,TGCGCCAGCAGCCAAGAAGAGCCCACAGATACGCAGTATTTT
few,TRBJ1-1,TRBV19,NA,CASSIAGRDTEAFF,TGTGCCAGTAGTATCGCGGGGAGGGACACTGAAGCTTTCTTT
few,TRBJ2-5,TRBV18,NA,CASSPLTSETQYF,TGTGCCAGCTCACCACTCACCTCGGAGACCCAGTACTTC
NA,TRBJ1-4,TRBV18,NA,CASSPRDIATNEKLFF,TGTGCCAGCTCACCAAGGGACATAGCAACTAATGAAAAACTGTTTTTT
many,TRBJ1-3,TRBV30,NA,CAWSSRAGNTIYF,TGTGCCTGGAGTAGCAGGGCTGGAAACACCATATATTTT
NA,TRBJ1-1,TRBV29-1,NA,CSVEPGATEAFF,TGCAGCGTTGAACCGGGGGCCACTGAAGCTTTCTTT
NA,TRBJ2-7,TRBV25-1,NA,CASRDIHPYEQYF,TGTGCCAGCAGAGATATCCACCCCTACGAGCAGTACTTC
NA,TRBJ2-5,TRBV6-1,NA,CASRELAGHPTQYF,TGTGCCAGCAGGGAACTGGCGGGACACCCGACCCAGTACTTC
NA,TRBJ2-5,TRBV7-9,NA,CASSLVGDPYF,TGTGCCAGCAGCTTAGTAGGGGATCCGTACTTC
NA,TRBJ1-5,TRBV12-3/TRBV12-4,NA,CASSSLVEPQHF,TGTGCCAGCAGTTCCCTGGTGGAGCCCCAGCATTTT
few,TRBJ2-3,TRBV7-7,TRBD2,CASSPAGTSGSSTQYF,TGTGCCAGCAGCCCGGCCGGGACTAGCGGGAGTAGCACGCAGTATTTT
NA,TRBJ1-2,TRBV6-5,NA,CASSYSGRSNYGYTF,TGTGCCAGCAGTTACTCGGGCCGATCTAACTATGGCTACACCTTC
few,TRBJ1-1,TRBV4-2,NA,CASSPRPTQNTEAFF,TGTGCCAGCAGCCCAAGACCCACACAGAACACTGAAGCTTTCTTT
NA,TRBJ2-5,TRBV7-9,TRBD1,CASSYRGQGLQETQYF,TGTGCCAGCAGCTACCGCGGACAGGGCTTGCAAGAGACCCAGTACTTC
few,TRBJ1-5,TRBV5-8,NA,CASSLRQGKHQPQHF,TGTGCCAGCAGCTTGCGGCAGGGGAAGCATCAGCCCCAGCATTTT
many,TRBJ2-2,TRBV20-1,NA,CSARVGVGTGELFF,TGCAGTGCTAGAGTCGGGGTGGGCACCGGGGAGCTGTTTTTT
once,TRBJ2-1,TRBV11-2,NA,CASSLDPDLGQFF,TGTGCCAGCAGCTTAGATCCGGATCTGGGGCAGTTCTTC
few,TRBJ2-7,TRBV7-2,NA,CASSRLGDSYEQYF,TGTGCCAGCAGTCGACTAGGGGACTCCTACGAGCAGTACTTC
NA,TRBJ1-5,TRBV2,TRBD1,CASREQGGGIQPQHF,TGTGCCAGCAGGGAACAGGGGGGGGGAATTCAGCCCCAGCATTTT
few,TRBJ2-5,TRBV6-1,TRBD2,CASSIGAGGYQETQYF,TGTGCCAGCAGTATCGGGGCGGGAGGGTACCAAGAGACCCAGTACTTC
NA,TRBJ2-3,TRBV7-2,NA,CASSLGPGDTQYF,TGTGCCAGCAGCTTAGGGCCGGGGGATACGCAGTATTTT
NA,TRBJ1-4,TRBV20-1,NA,CSAWREKLFF,TGCAGTGCGTGGAGGGAAAAACTGTTTTTT
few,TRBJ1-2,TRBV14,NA,CASSQDSDGWYGYTF,TGTGCCAGCAGCCAAGATTCGGATGGATGGTATGGCTACACCTTC
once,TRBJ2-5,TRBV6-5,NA,CASSYSGGHKETQYF,TGTGCCAGCAGTTACTCGGGGGGTCATAAAGAGACCCAGTACTTC
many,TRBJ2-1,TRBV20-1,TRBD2,CSARASTSGRSNEQFF,TGCAGTGCTAGAGCCTCGACTAGCGGGAGATCCAATGAGCAGTTCTTC
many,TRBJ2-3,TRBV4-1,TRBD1,CASSRTGTGGDTQYF,TGCGCCAGCAGTCGTACCGGGACAGGGGGAGATACGCAGTATTTT
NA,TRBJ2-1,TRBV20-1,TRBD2,CSAPRLAGLDEQFF,TGCAGTGCGCCCAGACTAGCGGGACTGGATGAGCAGTTCTTC
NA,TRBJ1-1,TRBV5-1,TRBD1,CASSHGQGPNTEAFF,TGCGCCAGCAGCCATGGACAGGGGCCGAACACTGAAGCTTTCTTT
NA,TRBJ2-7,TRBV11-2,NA,CASSPGPSPTYEQYF,TGTGCCAGCAGCCCCGGGCCATCACCCACCTACGAGCAGTACTTC
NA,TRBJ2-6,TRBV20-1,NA,CSARMASGANVLTF,TGCAGTGCTAGAATGGCCTCTGGGGCCAACGTCCTGACTTTC
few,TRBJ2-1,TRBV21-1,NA,CASSKETSFDEQFF,TGTGCCAGCAGCAAAGAGACTAGCTTCGATGAGCAGTTCTTC
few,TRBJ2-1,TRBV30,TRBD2,CAWSVWWAGGSYNEQFF,TGTGCCTGGAGTGTATGGTGGGCGGGGGGCTCCTACAATGAGCAGTTCTTC
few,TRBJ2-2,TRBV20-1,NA,CSAPSIFANTGELFF,TGCAGTGCGCCGTCGATTTTCGCGAACACCGGGGAGCTGTTTTTT
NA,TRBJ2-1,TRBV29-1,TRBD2,CSVEGLLAGAYNEQFF,TGCAGCGTTGAAGGTCTTCTAGCGGGGGCCTACAATGAGCAGTTCTTC
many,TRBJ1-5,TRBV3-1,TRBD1,CASSRDRAQPQHF,TGTGCCAGCAGCCGAGACAGGGCCCAGCCCCAGCATTTT
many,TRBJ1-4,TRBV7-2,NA,CASSKYHEEKLFF,TGTGCCAGCAGCAAATATCACGAGGAAAAACTGTTTTTT
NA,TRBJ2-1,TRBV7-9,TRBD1,CASSPVWTGLNEQFF,TGTGCCAGCAGCCCGGTCTGGACAGGGCTCAATGAGCAGTTCTTC
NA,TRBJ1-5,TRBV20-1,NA,CSARGGGTNQPQHF,TGCAGTGCTAGGGGAGGGGGGACCAATCAGCCCCAGCATTTT
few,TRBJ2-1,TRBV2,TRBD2,CASSESAGGSYNEQFF,TGTGCCAGCAGTGAGTCCGCGGGGGGATCCTACAATGAGCAGTTCTTC
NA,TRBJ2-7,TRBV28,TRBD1,CASSLSGALTGVNEQYF,TGTGCCAGCAGTTTATCTGGGGCTCTGACAGGGGTAAACGAGCAGTACTTC
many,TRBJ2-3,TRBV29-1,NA,CSVTEFSTDTQYF,TGCAGCGTTACAGAGTTCAGCACAGATACGCAGTATTTT
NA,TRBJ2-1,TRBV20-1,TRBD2,CSARDPAGGPDEQFF,TGCAGTGCTAGAGATCCGGCGGGGGGGCCCGATGAGCAGTTCTTC
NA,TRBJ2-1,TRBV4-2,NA,CASSQESAVSYNEQFF,TGTGCCAGCAGCCAAGAGTCGGCGGTCTCCTACAATGAGCAGTTCTTC